The present T cell receptor (beta chain) was sequenced within a study of shared clonotypes between healthy human individuals. CDR3 size: 17 residues. V trimming: 1 base; J trimming: 4 bases; junction bases outside the gene matches: 6. Germline CDR1 and CDR2: SQVTM and ANQGSEA. Comments on this clone: Within the sample, other DNA sequences also encode this same CDR3.

Assay: immunoSEQ multiplex PCR; the TCRdb copy retains only in-frame clones and omits some. The repertoire holds about 2.1 million clones, with around 95% as singletons. Terminally differentiated effector memory CD45RA+ cells were left out of the naive CD8 fraction, which was CD45RO-negative and positively selected for CCR7. The rearrangement links TRBV29-1 to TRBJ2-1, with 14 positions matching TRBD2. This TCR was sampled from a man younger than 35 in good health. Some clones in this sample may be carry-over from other donors' samples. The sequenced material came from naive CD8+ T cells from PBMCs. The CDR3 reads CSVEGLAGGPRYNEQFF. The DNA for the CDR3 is TGCAGCGTTGAAGGACTAGCGGGAGGGCCGAGGTACAATGAGCAGTTCTTC.